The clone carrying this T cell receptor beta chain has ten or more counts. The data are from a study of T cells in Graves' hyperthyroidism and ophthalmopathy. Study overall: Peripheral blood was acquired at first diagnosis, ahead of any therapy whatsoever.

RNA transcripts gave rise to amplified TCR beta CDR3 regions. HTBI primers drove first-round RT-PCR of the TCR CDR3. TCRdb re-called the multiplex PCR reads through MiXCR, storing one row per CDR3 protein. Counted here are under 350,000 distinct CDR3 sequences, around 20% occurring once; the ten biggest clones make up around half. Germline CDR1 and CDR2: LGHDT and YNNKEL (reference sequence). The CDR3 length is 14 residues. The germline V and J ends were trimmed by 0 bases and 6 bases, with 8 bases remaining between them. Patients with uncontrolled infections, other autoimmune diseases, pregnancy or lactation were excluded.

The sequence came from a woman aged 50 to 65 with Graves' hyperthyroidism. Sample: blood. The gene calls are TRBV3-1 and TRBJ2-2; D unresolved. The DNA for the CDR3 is TGTGCCAGCAGCCAAGACGTGTTCCCCGGGGAGCTGTTTTTT. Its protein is CASSQDVFPGELFF.